Below, 20 T cell receptor beta chains from the same sample are listed, as sequenced in a study of lymphopenia after photon versus proton radiotherapy. The method was immunoSEQ multiplex PCR; TCRdb's version includes in-frame clones alone and lacks a portion of them. The table includes 160,000 or so clones, more than 85% detected once. The starting material was peripheral blood, obtained from a patient treated with photon-based radiotherapy. These receptors were collected from a middle-aged man with gastric cancer.

The V call is TRBV28, the J call TRBJ1-1; a weak D match, TRBD1 (6 bases). Germline V CDR1 and CDR2: MDHEN, SYDVKM. The CDR3 has 16 residues. Trimming cost V 3 bases and J 5 bases, with 19 bases left between them. CDR3 coding DNA: TGTGCCAGCAGTTTTGGATCGGAGGGGGGCGGAACTGAAGCTTTCTTT. This codes for CASSFGSEGGGTEAFF.

The chain combines TRBV2 with TRBJ2-7; maybe TRBD1 (6 bases). Between the trimmed V and J ends, which lost 9 bases and 3 bases, there was a span of 9 bases. Germline CDR1 reads SNHLY; CDR2 reads FYNNEI. This CDR3 contains 11 residues. The CDR3 sequence: CARQGVYEQYF. The CDR3 nucleotides read TGTGCCAGACAGGGAGTCTACGAGCAGTACTTC.

CDR3 in amino acids: CASSHRGLSGTYEQYF. CDR3 DNA: TGTGCCAGCAGCCACAGGGGTTTGAGCGGGACCTACGAGCAGTACTTC. The chain employs TRBV9 and TRBJ2-7, with D possibly called TRBD1 or TRBD2 (7 bases each). V gave up 4 bases and J gave up 2 bases, with 19 bases separating them. CDR3 length: 16 amino acids. Germline CDR1 and CDR2: SGDLS and YYNGEE. Combining the CDR3 with reference TRBV9 and TRBJ2-7 gives the whole variable domain DSGVTQTPKHLITATGQRVTLRCSPRSGDLSVYWYQQSLDQGLQFLIQYYNGEERAKGNILERFSAQQFPDLHSELNLSSLELGDSALYFCASSHRGLSGTYEQYFGPGTRLTVT.

The V gene is TRBV15, the J gene TRBJ1-5, with 9 bases lining up with TRBD1. The J segment lost 2 bases and the V segment lost 4 bases, leaving 9 bases of the junction unmatched. CDR3 length: 17 amino acids. CDR1 and CDR2 from the germline V gene are LNHNV and YYDKDF (reference sequence). This chain's CDR3 is CATSIRTGVIGNQPQHF. Here the CDR3 DNA reads TGTGCCACCAGCATAAGGACAGGGGTCATTGGCAATCAGCCCCAGCATTTT.

The J gene is TRBJ2-2, the V gene TRBV10-3; D remains ambiguous. The CDR3 is made up of 13 amino acids. The germline V gene has CDR1 ENHRY and CDR2 SYGVKD. V was pared by 2 bases and J by 7 bases, with 8 bases between. The CDR3: CAISERVDGELFF. CDR3 DNA sequence: TGTGCCATCAGTGAGCGGGTAGACGGGGAGCTGTTTTTT.

The gene calls are TRBV7-9 and TRBJ1-1, with D hard to call. There are 14 residues in the CDR3. The V gene's germline CDR1 is SEHNR and CDR2 FQNEAQ (reference sequence). V dropped 1 base and J dropped 2 bases, with 8 bases sitting between them. CDR3 nucleotides: TGTGCCAGCAGCTTAGGGGCCAGCAACACTGAAGCTTTCTTT. Translated: CASSLGASNTEAFF.

The V and J genes are TRBV7-8 and TRBJ1-3; D not certain. This CDR3 is 14 amino acids long. Germline-derived CDR1 and CDR2 are SGHVS and FQNEAQ. Trimming shortened V by 3 bases and J by 2 bases, and 8 bases separated the two germline ends. CDR3 sequence reads: CASSFRGAGNTIYF. The CDR3 DNA is TGTGCCAGCAGCTTTCGGGGAGCTGGAAACACCATATATTTT. The complete variable domain, with remaining parts taken from reference TRBV7-8 and TRBJ1-3, reads GAGVSQSPRYKVAKRGQDVALRCDPISGHVSLFWYQQALGQGPEFLTYFQNEAQLDKSGLPSDRFFAERPEGSVSTLKIQRTQQEDSAVYLCASSFRGAGNTIYFGEGSWLTVV.

V and J are TRBV19 and TRBJ2-1; 9 nucleotides align to TRBD1. V shed 10 bases and J 8 bases; nucleotides not matched to a gene: 9. Germline V gene sequence: CDR1 LNHDA, CDR2 SQIVND (reference sequence). This CDR3 is built from 13 residues. The CDR3 spells CATSDRGLYEQFF. The CDR3 DNA reads TGTGCCACCTCGGACAGGGGATTGTATGAGCAGTTCTTC.

This clone was detected only a few times. The chain is built from TRBV2 and TRBJ1-1; a possible D gene is TRBD1 (5 bases). The CDR3 consists of 13 residues. With 3 bases removed from V and 5 bases from J, the gap between germline ends came to 10 bases. CDR1 is SNHLY and CDR2 is FYNNEI in the germline V gene. CDR3 in DNA: TGTGCCAGCAGTGAGATACAGGTTACTGAAGCTTTCTTT. Protein sequence: CASSEIQVTEAFF. Using reference TRBV2 and TRBJ1-1 for the parts outside the CDR3, the full variable domain is EPEVTQTPSHQVTQMGQEVILRCVPISNHLYFYWYRQILGQKVEFLVSFYNNEISEKSEIFDDQFSVERPDGSNFTLKIRSTKLEDSAMYFCASSEIQVTEAFFGQGTRLTVV.

The rearrangement links TRBV5-1 to TRBJ2-7; 14 bases are a match to TRBD2. This CDR3 contains 15 residues. CDR1 and CDR2 from the germline V gene are SGHRS and YFSETQ. Trimming cost V 6 bases and J 6 bases; bases outside gene matches: 8. CDR3 in amino acids: CASKAGGTSGSEQYF. The CDR3 region has the DNA TGCGCCAGCAAGGCTGGAGGGACTAGCGGGAGCGAGCAGTACTTC.

V is TRBV6-5 and J is TRBJ1-1, with D tentatively TRBD1 (6 bases). The CDR3 is made up of 14 amino acids. The V and J ends lost 2 bases and 5 bases respectively, with 12 bases between them. Looked up from germline, CDR1 is MNHEY and CDR2 is SVGAGI. The CDR3 DNA sequence: TGTGCCAGCAGTTACGGGACCCAGGGGACTGAAGCTTTCTTT. Translation: CASSYGTQGTEAFF.

The rearrangement joins TRBV5-1 to TRBJ1-3; D not resolved. Germline lookup yields CDR1 SGHRS and CDR2 YFSETQ. This CDR3 is built from 14 residues. Trimming stripped 6 bases from V and 1 base from J, with 11 bases between. CDR3 loop: CASTPRGSGNTIYF. As DNA, the CDR3 is TGCGCCAGCACCCCCCGAGGGTCTGGAAACACCATATATTTT.

Comments on this clone: The same CDR3 is also encoded by other DNA sequences in this sample. The chain recombines TRBV19 with TRBJ2-7, with 8 positions matching TRBD2. Germline-derived CDR1 and CDR2 are LNHDA and SQIVND (reference sequence). The CDR3 is 14 residues long. The junction had 7 bases not matched to a gene; V was cut back by 5 bases and J by 4 bases. The CDR3 sequence is CASSRTGGPYEQYF. CDR3 DNA sequence: TGTGCCAGTAGTCGGACGGGAGGGCCGTACGAGCAGTACTTC.

The chain employs TRBV30 and TRBJ2-7; tentatively, D is TRBD1 (6 bases). The CDR3 spans 11 residues. Trimming stripped 2 bases from V and 6 bases from J, with 8 bases between. Germline CDR1 reads GTSNPN; CDR2 reads SVGIG (reference sequence). CDR3 sequence (DNA): TGTGCCTGGAGTACAGGGAGCGAGCAGTACTTC. Protein sequence: CAWSTGSEQYF.

This chain joins TRBV30 and TRBJ1-1; possibly TRBD1 for D (5 bases). Trimming pared 0 bases from V and 6 bases from J, leaving 23 bases between. The germline gives CDR1 GTSNPN, CDR2 SVGIG (reference sequence). This CDR3 spans 17 amino acids. CDR3 DNA: TGTGCCTGGAGTGTTTCTGAGAGGGTGGCAGGGCCGGCTGAAGCTTTCTTT. This gives the protein CAWSVSERVAGPAEAFF. Variable domain in full (rest from reference TRBV30 and TRBJ1-1): SQTIHQWPATLVQPVGSPLSLECTVEGTSNPNLYWYRQAAGRGLQLLFYSVGIGQISSEVPQNLSASRPQDRQFILSSKKLLLSDSGFYLCAWSVSERVAGPAEAFFGQGTRLTVV.

This clone was detected once. The chain joins TRBV6-5 to TRBJ1-4; D call uncertain. The CDR3 consists of 15 residues. CDR1 is MNHEY and CDR2 is SVGAGI in the germline V gene. Between the trimmed V and J ends, which lost 4 bases and 9 bases, there was a span of 18 bases. The CDR3 here is CASSSRTEGIKKLFF. The CDR3 region has the DNA TGTGCCAGCAGTTCCCGGACGGAAGGAATTAAAAAACTGTTTTTT.

This chain joins TRBV7-9 and TRBJ1-2; D unresolved. This CDR3 comprises 15 residues. With 1 base removed from V and 7 bases from J, the gap between germline ends came to 16 bases. Germline values: CDR1 SEHNR, CDR2 FQNEAQ (reference sequence). Here the CDR3 DNA reads TGTGCCAGCAGCTTAGAGGTGGCGGGCCGCTCTGGCTACACCTTC. Translation gives CASSLEVAGRSGYTF.

The chain recombines TRBV29-1 with TRBJ2-5; D might be TRBD1 (5 bases). Germline V CDR1 and CDR2: SQVTM, ANQGSEA. This CDR3 is 12 amino acids long. The V end lost 1 base, the J end lost 5 bases, and 8 bases lay between the germline ends. CDR3 loop: CSVEAGPETQYF. The CDR3 nucleotides are TGCAGCGTTGAAGCAGGGCCGGAGACCCAGTACTTC.

This chain joins TRBV6-5 and TRBJ1-5; 9 bases agree with TRBD1. The CDR3 contains 15 residues. Germline V gene lookup returns CDR1 MNHEY and CDR2 SVGAGI. V shed 6 bases, J shed 2 bases, and the junction held 5 bases outside the gene matches. The CDR3 sequence: CASSPGQGGNQPQHF. CDR3 sequence (DNA): TGTGCCAGCAGCCCGGGACAGGGCGGCAATCAGCCCCAGCATTTT.

The gene calls are TRBV5-1 and TRBJ2-2, with D maybe TRBD2 (6 bases). Trimming took 2 bases from V and 4 from J, leaving 12 bases between them. Germline values: CDR1 SGHRS, CDR2 YFSETQ. This CDR3 contains 15 residues. CDR3 in amino acids: CASSLGGAGTGELFF. For the CDR3, the DNA is TGCGCCAGCAGCTTAGGCGGGGCTGGCACCGGGGAGCTGTTTTTT.